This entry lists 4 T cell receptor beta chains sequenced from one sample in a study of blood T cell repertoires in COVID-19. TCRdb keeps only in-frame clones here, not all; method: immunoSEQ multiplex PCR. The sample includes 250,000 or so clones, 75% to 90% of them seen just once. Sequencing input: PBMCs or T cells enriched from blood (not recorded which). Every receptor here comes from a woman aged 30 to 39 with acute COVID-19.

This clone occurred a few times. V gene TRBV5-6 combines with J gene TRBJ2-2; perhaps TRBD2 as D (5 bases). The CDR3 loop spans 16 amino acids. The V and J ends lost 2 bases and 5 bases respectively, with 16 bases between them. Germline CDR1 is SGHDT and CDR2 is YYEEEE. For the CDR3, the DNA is TGTGCCAGCAGCTTTCGGGGTGGGGAAACAACCGGGGAGCTGTTTTTT. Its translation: CASSFRGGETTGELFF.

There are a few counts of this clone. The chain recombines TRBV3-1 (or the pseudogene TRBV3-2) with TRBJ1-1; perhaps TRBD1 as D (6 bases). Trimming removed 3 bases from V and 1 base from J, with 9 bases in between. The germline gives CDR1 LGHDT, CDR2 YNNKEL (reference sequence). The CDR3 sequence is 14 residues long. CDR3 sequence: CASSQVQGNTEAFF. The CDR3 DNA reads TGTGCCAGCAGCCAGGTACAGGGGAACACTGAAGCTTTCTTT.

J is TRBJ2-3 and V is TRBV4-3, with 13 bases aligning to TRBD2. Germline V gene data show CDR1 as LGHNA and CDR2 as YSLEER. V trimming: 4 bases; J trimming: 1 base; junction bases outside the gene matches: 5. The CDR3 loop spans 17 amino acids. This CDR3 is CASSPTSGRAGTDTQYF. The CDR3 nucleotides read TGCGCCAGCAGCCCTACTAGCGGGAGGGCCGGCACAGATACGCAGTATTTT.

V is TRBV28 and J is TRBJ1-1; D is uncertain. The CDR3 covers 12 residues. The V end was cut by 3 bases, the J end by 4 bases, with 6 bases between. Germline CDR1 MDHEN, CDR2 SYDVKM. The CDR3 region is CASSFFGTEAFF. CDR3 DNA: TGTGCCAGCAGTTTCTTCGGCACTGAAGCTTTCTTT.